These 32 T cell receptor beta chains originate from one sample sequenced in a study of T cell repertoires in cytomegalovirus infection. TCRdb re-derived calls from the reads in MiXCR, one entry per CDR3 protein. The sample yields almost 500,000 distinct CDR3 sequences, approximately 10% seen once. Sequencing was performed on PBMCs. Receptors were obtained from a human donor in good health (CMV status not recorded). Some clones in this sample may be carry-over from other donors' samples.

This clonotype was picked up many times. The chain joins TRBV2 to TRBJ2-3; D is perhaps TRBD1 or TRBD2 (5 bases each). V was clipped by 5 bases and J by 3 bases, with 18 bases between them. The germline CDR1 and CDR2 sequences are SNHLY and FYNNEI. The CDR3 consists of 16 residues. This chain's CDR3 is CASSPRDPQETDTQYF. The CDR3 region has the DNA TGTGCCAGCAGTCCTCGGGACCCCCAGGAGACAGATACGCAGTATTTT.

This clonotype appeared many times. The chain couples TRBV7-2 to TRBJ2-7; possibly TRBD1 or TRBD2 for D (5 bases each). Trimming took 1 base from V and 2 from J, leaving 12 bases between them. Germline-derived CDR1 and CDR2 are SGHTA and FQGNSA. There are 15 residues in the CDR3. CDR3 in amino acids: CASSLVWDGAYEQYF. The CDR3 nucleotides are TGTGCCAGCAGCTTAGTGTGGGACGGAGCCTACGAGCAGTACTTC.

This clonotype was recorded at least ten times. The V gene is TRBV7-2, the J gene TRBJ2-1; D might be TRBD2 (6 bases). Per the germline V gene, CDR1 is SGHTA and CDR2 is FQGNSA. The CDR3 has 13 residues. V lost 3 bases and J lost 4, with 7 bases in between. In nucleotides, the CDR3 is TGTGCCAGCAGCTTTGGACTATACAATGAGCAGTTCTTC. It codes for CASSFGLYNEQFF.

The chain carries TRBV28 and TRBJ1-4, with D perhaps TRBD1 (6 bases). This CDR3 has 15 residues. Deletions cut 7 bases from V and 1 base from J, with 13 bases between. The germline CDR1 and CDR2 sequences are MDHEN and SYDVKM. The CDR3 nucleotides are TGTGCCAGCATCCCCGGGGGGCGAACTAATGAAAAACTGTTTTTT. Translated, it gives CASIPGGRTNEKLFF.

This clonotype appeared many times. CDR3 sequence reads: CATQGNQAGELFF. CDR3 DNA: TGTGCCACCCAGGGGAATCAGGCCGGGGAGCTGTTTTTT. The chain carries TRBV10-3 and TRBJ2-2; D is perhaps TRBD1 (6 bases). The V and J ends lost 10 bases and 6 bases respectively, with 15 bases between them. The CDR3 extends over 13 amino acids. Germline assignment: CDR1 ENHRY and CDR2 SYGVKD.

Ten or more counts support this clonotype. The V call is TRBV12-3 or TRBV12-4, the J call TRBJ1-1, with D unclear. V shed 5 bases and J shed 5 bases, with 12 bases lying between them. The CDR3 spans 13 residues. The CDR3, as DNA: TGTGCCAGCAGTCCAGTTGGGAGAACTGAAGCTTTCTTT. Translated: CASSPVGRTEAFF.

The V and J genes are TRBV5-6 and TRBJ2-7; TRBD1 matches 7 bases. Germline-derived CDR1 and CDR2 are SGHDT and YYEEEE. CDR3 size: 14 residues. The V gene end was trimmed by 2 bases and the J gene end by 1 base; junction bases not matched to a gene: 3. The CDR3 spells CASSFPDRSYEQYF. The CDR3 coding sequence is TGTGCCAGCAGCTTTCCGGACAGGTCCTACGAGCAGTACTTC.

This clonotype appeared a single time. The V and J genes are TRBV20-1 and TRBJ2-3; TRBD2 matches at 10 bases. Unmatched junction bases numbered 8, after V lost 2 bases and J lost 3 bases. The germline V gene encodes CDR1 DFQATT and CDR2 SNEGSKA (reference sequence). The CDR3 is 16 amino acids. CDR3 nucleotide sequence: TGCAGTGCTAGAAACCCTCTAGCGGGAGTAACAGATACGCAGTATTTT. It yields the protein CSARNPLAGVTDTQYF.

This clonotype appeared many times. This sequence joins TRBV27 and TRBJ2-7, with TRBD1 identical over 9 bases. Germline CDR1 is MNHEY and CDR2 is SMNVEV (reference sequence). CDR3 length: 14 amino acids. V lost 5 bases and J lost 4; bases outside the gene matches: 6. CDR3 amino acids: CASSADRGLYEQYF. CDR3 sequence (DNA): TGTGCCAGCAGTGCGGACAGGGGCTTGTACGAGCAGTACTTC.

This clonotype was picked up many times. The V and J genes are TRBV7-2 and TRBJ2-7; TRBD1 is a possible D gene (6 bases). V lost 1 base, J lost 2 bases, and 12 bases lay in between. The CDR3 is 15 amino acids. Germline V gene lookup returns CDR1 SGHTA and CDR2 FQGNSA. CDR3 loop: CASSLGGRGTYEQYF. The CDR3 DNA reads TGTGCCAGCAGCTTAGGTGGCAGGGGAACCTACGAGCAGTACTTC.

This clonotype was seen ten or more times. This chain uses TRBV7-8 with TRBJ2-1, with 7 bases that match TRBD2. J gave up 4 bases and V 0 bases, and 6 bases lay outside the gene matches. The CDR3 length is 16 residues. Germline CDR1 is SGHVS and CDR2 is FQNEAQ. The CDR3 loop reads CASSLAGGGLYNEQFF. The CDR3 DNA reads TGTGCCAGCAGCTTAGCTGGGGGAGGGCTATACAATGAGCAGTTCTTC. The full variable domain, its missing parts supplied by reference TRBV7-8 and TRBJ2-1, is GAGVSQSPRYKVAKRGQDVALRCDPISGHVSLFWYQQALGQGPEFLTYFQNEAQLDKSGLPSDRFFAERPEGSVSTLKIQRTQQEDSAVYLCASSLAGGGLYNEQFFGPGTRLTVL.

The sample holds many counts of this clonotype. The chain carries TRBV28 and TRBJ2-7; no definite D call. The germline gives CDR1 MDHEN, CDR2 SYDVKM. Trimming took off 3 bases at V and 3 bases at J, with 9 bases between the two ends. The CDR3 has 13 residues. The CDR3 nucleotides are TGTGCCAGCAGTTTGCCCCCTAGCTACGAGCAGTACTTC. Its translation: CASSLPPSYEQYF.

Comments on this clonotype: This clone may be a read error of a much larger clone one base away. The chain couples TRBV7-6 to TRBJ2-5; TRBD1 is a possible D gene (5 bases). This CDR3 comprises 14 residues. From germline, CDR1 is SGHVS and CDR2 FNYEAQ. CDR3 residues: CAGSSDTVQETQYF. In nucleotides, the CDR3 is TGTGCCGGCAGCTCGGACACCGTCCAAGAGACCCAGTACTTC.

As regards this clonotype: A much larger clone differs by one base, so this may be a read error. In DNA, the CDR3 is TGTGCCAGCAGTCCCTGGGGGAAATTATCCTACGAGCAGTACTTC. The encoded protein is CASSPWGKLSYEQYF. V usage is TRBV28 and J usage is TRBJ2-7; D may correspond to TRBD1 or TRBD2 (5 bases each). Germline lookup yields CDR1 MDHEN and CDR2 SYDVKM. The CDR3 consists of 15 residues. Trimming removed 5 bases from V and 1 base from J, with 15 bases in between.

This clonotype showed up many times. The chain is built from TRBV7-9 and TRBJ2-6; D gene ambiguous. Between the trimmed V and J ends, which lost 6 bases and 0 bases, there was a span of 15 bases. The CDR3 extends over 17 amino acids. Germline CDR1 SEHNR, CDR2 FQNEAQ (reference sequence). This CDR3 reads CASRPHSRSSGANVLTF. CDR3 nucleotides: TGTGCCAGCAGGCCCCACAGCCGTAGCTCTGGGGCCAACGTCCTGACTTTC. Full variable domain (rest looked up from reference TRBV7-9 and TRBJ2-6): DTGVSQNPRHKITKRGQNVTFRCDPISEHNRLYWYRQTLGQGPEFLTYFQNEAQLEKSRLLSDRFSAERPKGSFSTLEIQRTEQGDSAMYLCASRPHSRSSGANVLTFGAGSRLTVL.

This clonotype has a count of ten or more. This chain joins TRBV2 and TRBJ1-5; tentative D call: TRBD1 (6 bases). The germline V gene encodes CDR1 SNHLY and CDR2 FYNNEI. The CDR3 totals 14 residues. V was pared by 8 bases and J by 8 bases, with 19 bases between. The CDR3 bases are TGTGCCAGCCGATTCCAAGGGGGGAGAGAGCCCCAGCATTTT. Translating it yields CASRFQGGREPQHF.

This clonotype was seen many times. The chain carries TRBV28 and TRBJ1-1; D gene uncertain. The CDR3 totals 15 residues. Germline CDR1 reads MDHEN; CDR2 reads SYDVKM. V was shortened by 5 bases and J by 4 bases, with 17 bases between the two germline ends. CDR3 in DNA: TGTGCCAGCAGTAAAAAAGGAAGCTGGATCACTGAAGCTTTCTTT. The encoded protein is CASSKKGSWITEAFF.

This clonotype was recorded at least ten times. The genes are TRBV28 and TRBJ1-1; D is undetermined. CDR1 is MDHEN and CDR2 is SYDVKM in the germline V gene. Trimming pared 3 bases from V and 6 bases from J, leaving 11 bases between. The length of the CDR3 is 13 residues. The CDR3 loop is CASSFAGGAEAFF. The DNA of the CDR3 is TGTGCCAGCAGTTTCGCGGGAGGCGCTGAAGCTTTCTTT.

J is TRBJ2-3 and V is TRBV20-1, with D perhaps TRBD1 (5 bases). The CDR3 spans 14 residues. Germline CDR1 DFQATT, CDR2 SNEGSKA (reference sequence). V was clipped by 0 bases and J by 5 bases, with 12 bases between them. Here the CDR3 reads CSARDPGQGDTQYF. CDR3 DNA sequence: TGCAGTGCTAGAGATCCGGGCCAGGGAGATACGCAGTATTTT.

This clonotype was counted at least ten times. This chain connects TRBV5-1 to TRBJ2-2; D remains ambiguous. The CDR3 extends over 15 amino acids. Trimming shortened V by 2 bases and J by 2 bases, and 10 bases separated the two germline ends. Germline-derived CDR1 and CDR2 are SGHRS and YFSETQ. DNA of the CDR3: TGCGCCAGCAGCTTCGGCAGCGTAAACACCGGGGAGCTGTTTTTT. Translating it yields CASSFGSVNTGELFF.

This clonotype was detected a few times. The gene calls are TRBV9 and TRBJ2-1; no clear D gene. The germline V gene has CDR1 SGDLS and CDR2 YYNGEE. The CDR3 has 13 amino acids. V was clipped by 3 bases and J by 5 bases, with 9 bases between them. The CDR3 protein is CASSGRHNNEQFF. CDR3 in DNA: TGTGCCAGCAGCGGGCGTCACAACAATGAGCAGTTCTTC. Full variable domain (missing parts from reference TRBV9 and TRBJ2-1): DSGVTQTPKHLITATGQRVTLRCSPRSGDLSVYWYQQSLDQGLQFLIQYYNGEERAKGNILERFSAQQFPDLHSELNLSSLELGDSALYFCASSGRHNNEQFFGPGTRLTVL.

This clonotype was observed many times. The CDR3 reads CSAIGREGRSYEQYF. CDR3 DNA: TGCAGTGCTATAGGGCGGGAGGGCCGCTCCTACGAGCAGTACTTC. The V and J genes are TRBV20-1 and TRBJ2-7, with TRBD2 matching 9 bases. Germline CDR1 and CDR2: DFQATT and SNEGSKA (reference sequence). This CDR3 is 15 amino acids long. After removal of 4 bases from V and 0 bases from J, the junction contained 7 bases not matched to a gene.

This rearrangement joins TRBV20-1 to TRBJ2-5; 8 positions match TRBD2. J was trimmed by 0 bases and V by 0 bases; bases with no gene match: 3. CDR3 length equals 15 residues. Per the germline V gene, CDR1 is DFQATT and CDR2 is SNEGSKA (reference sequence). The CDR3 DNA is TGCAGTGCTAGAGATTTAGCGGGGAACCAAGAGACCCAGTACTTC. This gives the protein CSARDLAGNQETQYF.

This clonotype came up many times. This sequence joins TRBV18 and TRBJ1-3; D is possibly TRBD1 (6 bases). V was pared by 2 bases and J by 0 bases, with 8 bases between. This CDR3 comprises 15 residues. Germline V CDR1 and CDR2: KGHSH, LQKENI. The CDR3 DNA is TGTGCCAGCTCACCAACAGGGATCTCTGGAAACACCATATATTTT. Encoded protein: CASSPTGISGNTIYF.

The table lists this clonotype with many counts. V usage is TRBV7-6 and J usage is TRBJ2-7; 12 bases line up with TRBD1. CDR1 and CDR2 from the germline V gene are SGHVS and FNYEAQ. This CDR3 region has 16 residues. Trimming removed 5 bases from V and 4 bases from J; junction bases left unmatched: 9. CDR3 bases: TGTGCCAGCAGCCCCCGGGACAGGGGGCGTCCGTACGAGCAGTACTTC. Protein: CASSPRDRGRPYEQYF.

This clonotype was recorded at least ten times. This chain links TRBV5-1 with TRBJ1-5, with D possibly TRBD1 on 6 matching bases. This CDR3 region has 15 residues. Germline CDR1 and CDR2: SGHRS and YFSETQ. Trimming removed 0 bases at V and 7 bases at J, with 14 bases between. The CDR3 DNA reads TGCGCCAGCAGCTTGGGACAGGAAAGGGGCCAGCCCCAGCATTTT. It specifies CASSLGQERGQPQHF.

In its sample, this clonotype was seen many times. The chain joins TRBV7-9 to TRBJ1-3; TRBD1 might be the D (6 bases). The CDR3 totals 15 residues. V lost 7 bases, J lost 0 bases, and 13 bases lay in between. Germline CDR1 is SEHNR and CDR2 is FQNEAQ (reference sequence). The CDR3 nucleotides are TGTGCCAGCAAAAACAGGGCCTCCTCTGGAAACACCATATATTTT. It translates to CASKNRASSGNTIYF.

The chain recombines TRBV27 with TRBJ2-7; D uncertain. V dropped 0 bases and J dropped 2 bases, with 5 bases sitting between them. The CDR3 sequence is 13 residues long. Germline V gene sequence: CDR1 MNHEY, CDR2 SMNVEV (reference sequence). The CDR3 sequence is CASSLSKPYEQYF. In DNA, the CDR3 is TGTGCCAGCAGTTTATCGAAGCCCTACGAGCAGTACTTC.

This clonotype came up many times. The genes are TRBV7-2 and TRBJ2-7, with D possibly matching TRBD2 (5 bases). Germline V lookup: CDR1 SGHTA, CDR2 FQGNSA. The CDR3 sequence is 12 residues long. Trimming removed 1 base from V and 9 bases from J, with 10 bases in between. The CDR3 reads CASSLDEGTQYF. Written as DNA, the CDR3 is TGTGCCAGCAGCTTAGACGAGGGAACGCAGTACTTC.

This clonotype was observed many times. CDR3 in DNA: TGCAGCGCCAGGGTTAAGGGCTACGAGCAGTACTTC. Amino acid sequence: CSARVKGYEQYF. The chain employs TRBV29-1 and TRBJ2-7, with TRBD1 as a possible D gene (5 bases). The CDR3 totals 12 residues. Trimming cost V 7 bases and J 3 bases, with 13 bases left between them. CDR1 and CDR2 from the germline V gene are SQVTM and ANQGSEA.

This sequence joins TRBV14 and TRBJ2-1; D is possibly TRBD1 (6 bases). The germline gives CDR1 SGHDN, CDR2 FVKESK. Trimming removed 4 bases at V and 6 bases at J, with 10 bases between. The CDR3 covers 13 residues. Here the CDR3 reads CASSRQGSNEQFF. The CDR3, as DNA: TGTGCCAGCAGCCGTCAGGGGTCCAATGAGCAGTTCTTC.

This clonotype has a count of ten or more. The CDR3 reads CASRVPGQSPYGYTF. CDR3 nucleotides: TGTGCCAGCAGGGTACCGGGACAGAGTCCTTATGGCTACACCTTC. The chain joins TRBV6-4 to TRBJ1-2, with 7 bases fitting TRBD1. Germline CDR1 reads MRHNA; CDR2 reads SNTAGT. This CDR3 region has 15 residues. Unmatched junction bases numbered 12, after V lost 6 bases and J lost 5 bases.